These 7 T cell receptor beta chains were sequenced from one sample in a study of beta chain features in type 1 diabetes. Since all of the isolated RNA was reverse transcribed, expressed TCRB transcripts were what got sequenced. TCRdb keeps only in-frame clones here, not all; method: immunoSEQ multiplex PCR. Of fewer than 350,000 clones in the sample, around a fifth were seen once. The sample consisted of naive CD4+ T cells from blood. The receptors shown here come from a woman younger than 30 in good health.

The chain carries TRBV5-1 and TRBJ2-5; D remains ambiguous. This CDR3 is 14 amino acids long. The germline V gene has CDR1 SGHRS and CDR2 YFSETQ. The ends were cut back, 0 bases at V and 6 bases at J, with 12 bases in the middle. CDR3 loop: CASSLALAGKTQYF. The CDR3 bases are TGCGCCAGCAGCTTGGCATTAGCCGGAAAGACCCAGTACTTC.

The chain recombines TRBV5-1 with TRBJ2-1, with 7 bases identical to TRBD1. V lost 0 bases and J lost 1; bases outside the gene matches: 4. The CDR3 contains 16 residues. The germline CDR1 and CDR2 sequences are SGHRS and YFSETQ. The DNA for the CDR3 is TGCGCCAGCAGCTTGGCAAGGGGGCAGTCCTACAATGAGCAGTTCTTC. It is translated as CASSLARGQSYNEQFF. Variable domain in full (rest from reference TRBV5-1 and TRBJ2-1): KAGVTQTPRYLIKTRGQQVTLSCSPISGHRSVSWYQQTPGQGLQFLFEYFSETQRNKGNFPGRFSGRQFSNSRSEMNVSTLELGDSALYLCASSLARGQSYNEQFFGPGTRLTVL.

The chain couples TRBV19 to TRBJ1-2; maybe TRBD1 (6 bases). Germline loops: CDR1 LNHDA, CDR2 SQIVND (reference sequence). The CDR3 covers 15 residues. V lost 6 bases to trimming and J lost 7 bases, with 21 bases between them. The CDR3 nucleotides are TGTGCCAGTAGCCCCGGGTCGGGACACTATAGTGGCTACACCTTC. It codes for CASSPGSGHYSGYTF.

This clone was seen a handful of times. V gene TRBV13 combines with J gene TRBJ2-1; no reliable D call. This CDR3 contains 12 residues. V lost 1 base to trimming and J lost 16 bases, with 14 bases between them. Germline V gives CDR1 PRHDT, CDR2 FYEKMQ (reference sequence). This chain's CDR3 is CASSLEGYRRFF. CDR3 nucleotides: TGTGCCAGCAGCTTAGAAGGCTACAGACGCTTCTTC.

This clone was counted only a few times. The same CDR3 also results from other DNA sequences found in this sample. The rearrangement joins TRBV5-1 to TRBJ2-7; unclear D gene. There are 13 residues in the CDR3. The V end lost 0 bases, the J end lost 3 bases, and 7 bases lay between the germline ends. Looked up from germline, CDR1 is SGHRS and CDR2 is YFSETQ. CDR3 loop: CASSLAYGYEQYF. DNA of the CDR3: TGCGCCAGCAGCTTGGCGTACGGCTACGAGCAGTACTTC.

The chain's CDR3 is CASSQDHVGSTNEKLFF. CDR3 nucleotide sequence: TGCGCCAGCAGCCAAGATCACGTGGGGAGTACTAATGAAAAACTGTTTTTT. This rearrangement joins TRBV4-1 to TRBJ1-4; D is uncertain. This CDR3 region has 17 residues. Trimming took 0 bases from V and 2 from J, leaving 13 bases between them. Germline CDR1 reads MGHRA; CDR2 reads YSYEKL.

The chain recombines TRBV30 with TRBJ2-3; no clear D gene. V lost 4 bases, J lost 7 bases, and 12 bases lay in between. CDR1 and CDR2 from the germline V gene are GTSNPN and SVGIG (reference sequence). The CDR3 contains 12 residues. CDR3 loop: CAWKTATYTQYF. For the CDR3, the DNA is TGTGCCTGGAAAACAGCCACTTATACGCAGTATTTT.